This T cell receptor beta chain was captured in a study of metastatic and nonmetastatic thyroid tumors. About the research overall: Repertoires from malignant and benign thyroid patients were compared across blood and tumor or nodule tissue. Findings of the study overall: In blood and tumor, TCR beta diversity was reportedly significantly higher in malignant thyroid tumors than in benign nodules.

The table lists this clone with many counts. Its target is not known. Authors' data handling: In papillary thyroid cancer, a distant-metastasis classifier was built using CDR3 differences across clinicopathological groups. TCRdb re-called the PCR reads with MiXCR. The V and J calls were not made by the authors but by TCRdb's processing. Counted here are more than 9,500 clones, over 9.5% occurring once; the ten biggest clones make up roughly 7.5%. J was trimmed by 0 bases and V by 4 bases; bases with no gene match: 6. CDR1 DFQATT and CDR2 SNEGSKA come from the germline V gene (reference sequence). The CDR3 contains 15 residues. All patients were treatment-naive before thyroid surgery.

This TCR was sampled from a female donor with papillary thyroid cancer or a benign thyroid nodule (not recorded which). Some clones in this sample may be carry-over from other donors' samples. The material sequenced was tumor tissue. This chain uses TRBV20-1 with TRBJ2-5; 9 bases are shared with TRBD2. CDR3 loop: CSATSRTSDQETQYF. CDR3 DNA: TGCAGTGCTACATCAAGGACTAGCGACCAAGAGACCCAGTACTTC.